This record covers a single T cell receptor beta chain. This specimen belongs to a study of CD8+ T cells in alopecia areata. Study-level information: A regimen of oral tofacitinib, 5 to 10 mg twice daily, was given to treated patients.

Germline V gene sequence: CDR1 SGHDT, CDR2 YYEEEE. This CDR3 spans 14 amino acids. The ends lost 0 bases at V and 6 bases at J; junction bases unmatched: 2. In each case, RNA was isolated and then reverse transcribed into cDNA as the sequencing template. Sequencing was performed with immunoSEQ multiplex PCR; in TCRdb, only in-frame clones are kept and a portion is missing. The sample consists of 100,000 to 150,000 clones, approximately 49% of them appearing once. The material sequenced was CD8+ T cells sorted from blood, taken at week 0. The chain carries TRBV5-6 and TRBJ2-1; TRBD2 agrees at 8 bases. This receptor was identified in a human donor with alopecia areata. CDR3 region: CASSLGLAGNEQFF. DNA of the CDR3: TGTGCCAGCAGCTTGGGTCTAGCGGGCAATGAGCAGTTCTTC.